Each of the 30 T cell receptor beta chains below was sequenced from the same sample in a study of metastatic and nonmetastatic thyroid tumors. MiXCR was used by TCRdb to re-call the PCR reads. The sample lists about 38,000 clones, 28% occurring once. There were no patients who had received any treatment before thyroid surgery. The sample comprised blood. The receptors shown here come from a male donor with papillary thyroid cancer or a benign thyroid nodule (not recorded which). Some clones in this sample may be carry-over from other donors' samples.

The chain combines TRBV7-9 with TRBJ2-7, with 10 nucleotides matching TRBD2. Germline V CDR1 and CDR2: SEHNR, FQNEAQ (reference sequence). The trim removed 2 bases at V and 7 bases at J, leaving 2 bases unmatched. The CDR3 is made up of 13 amino acids. This chain's CDR3 is CASSLLAGDEQYF. DNA of the CDR3: TGTGCCAGCAGCTTACTAGCGGGAGATGAGCAGTACTTC.

This clone was seen only a few times. This chain joins TRBV28 and TRBJ1-5, with a weak D call TRBD1 (5 bases). Germline V gene data show CDR1 as MDHEN and CDR2 as SYDVKM. CDR3 length: 14 residues. V lost 3 bases and J lost 5, with 11 bases in between. The CDR3 DNA is TGTGCCAGCAGTTTCCCGGGGCCCTATCAGCCCCAGCATTTT. It yields the protein CASSFPGPYQPQHF.

This clone has just one count. The chain links TRBV24-1 to TRBJ2-5; D possibly corresponds to TRBD2 (5 bases). Trimming left V 4 bases short and J 0 bases short, with 5 bases between. CDR3 length: 13 amino acids. CDR1 KGHDR and CDR2 SFDVKD come from the germline V gene. CDR3 loop: CATSEDYQETQYF. The CDR3 bases are TGTGCCACCAGTGAGGACTACCAAGAGACCCAGTACTTC.

This clone has a handful of counts. The chain combines TRBV20-1 with TRBJ2-7; no clear D. V was pared by 6 bases and J by 3 bases, with 12 bases between. The CDR3 loop spans 12 amino acids. CDR1 is DFQATT, CDR2 SNEGSKA, per germline (reference sequence). The chain's CDR3 is CSAPEIDYEQYF. CDR3 in DNA: TGCAGTGCCCCGGAGATCGACTACGAGCAGTACTTC.

The chain links TRBV13 to TRBJ2-7; weak D call: TRBD1 (5 bases). This CDR3 is built from 13 residues. The ends were cut back, 5 bases at V and 3 bases at J, with 11 bases in the middle. The germline V gene has CDR1 PRHDT and CDR2 FYEKMQ (reference sequence). Here the CDR3 reads CASSPRTSYEQYF. Written as DNA, the CDR3 is TGTGCCAGCAGCCCCCGGACAAGCTACGAGCAGTACTTC.

This clone was recorded a few times. The chain joins TRBV12-3 or TRBV12-4 to TRBJ1-1; 8 positions match TRBD1. J gave up 5 bases and V 7 bases, and 9 bases lay outside the gene matches. CDR3 length: 14 residues. The DNA for the CDR3 is TGTGCCAGCATCTTCAGGGGGCTGGAGACTGAAGCTTTCTTT. It encodes CASIFRGLETEAFF.

This clone was found a few times. The chain couples TRBV20-1 to TRBJ2-1; D is undetermined. This CDR3 has 10 residues. The V gene's germline CDR1 is DFQATT and CDR2 SNEGSKA (reference sequence). Trimming took 4 bases from V and 4 from J, leaving 2 bases between them. The CDR3 region has the DNA TGCAGTGCTAAGTACAATGAGCAGTTCTTC. Its translation is CSAKYNEQFF.

The J gene is TRBJ2-2, the V gene TRBV7-1, with D perhaps given as TRBD1 or TRBD2 (12 bases each). TRBV7-1 is marked as an open reading frame, function uncertain. The CDR3 runs 20 residues. V lost 2 bases, J lost 6 bases, and 28 bases lay in between. The CDR3 protein is CASSSWWDRGRLAGAGELFF. Here the CDR3 DNA reads TGTGCCAGCAGCTCATGGTGGGACAGGGGGCGACTAGCGGGAGCCGGGGAGCTGTTTTTT.

The chain recombines TRBV12-3 or TRBV12-4 with TRBJ2-3; no reliable D call. Trimming shortened V by 9 bases and J by 2 bases, and 21 bases separated the two germline ends. The CDR3 spans 16 residues. The chain's CDR3 is CASPHSNEADTDTQYF. CDR3 DNA sequence: TGTGCCAGTCCACACTCCAACGAGGCAGACACAGATACGCAGTATTTT.

The chain employs TRBV7-2 and TRBJ2-7; the D is unclear. The V end was cut by 0 bases, the J end by 2 bases, with 8 bases between. This CDR3 has 14 residues. CDR1 is SGHTA and CDR2 is FQGNSA in the germline V gene. The CDR3 sequence is CASSLAPTPYEQYF. The CDR3 coding sequence is TGTGCCAGCAGCTTAGCACCGACCCCCTACGAGCAGTACTTC.

This clone has at least ten counts. Given a much more abundant clone one base away, this may be a read error. Since the CDR3 does not end with the conserved phenylalanine or tryptophan, this likely comes from a read error. The chain joins TRBV12-3 or TRBV12-4 to TRBJ2-5; D is unresolved. V was cut by 7 bases and J by 3 bases, with 12 bases left in between. The CDR3 contains 13 residues. The CDR3 reads CASNGRREETQYL. Here the CDR3 DNA reads TGTGCCAGCAATGGACGGCGAGAAGAGACCCAGTACCTC.

The CDR3 sequence: CASSQDSGSPNEQFF. The CDR3 DNA sequence: TGTGCCAGCAGCCAAGATTCCGGGTCCCCCAATGAGCAGTTCTTC. This sequence joins TRBV4-2 and TRBJ2-5, with D uncertain. The assigned J gene may be wrong: the sequence end matches TRBJ2-1 better. This CDR3 comprises 15 residues. Germline V gives CDR1 LGHNA, CDR2 YNFKEQ.

The chain joins TRBV20-1 to TRBJ1-6; tentatively, D is TRBD1 (5 bases). The CDR3 covers 18 residues. Per the germline V gene, CDR1 is DFQATT and CDR2 is SNEGSKA (reference sequence). The V end was cut by 6 bases, the J end by 0 bases, with 21 bases between. The CDR3 spells CSAPVPQGVSSYNSPLHF. The CDR3 nucleotides are TGCAGTGCCCCCGTACCTCAAGGGGTGAGCTCCTATAATTCACCCCTCCACTTT.

V usage is TRBV14 and J usage is TRBJ2-1; 12 positions match TRBD2. V was clipped by 3 bases and J by 9 bases; unmatched bases: 15. The CDR3 is 18 residues long. CDR1 and CDR2 (germline): SGHDN, FVKESK. CDR3 nucleotide sequence: TGTGCCAGCAGCCAGCTTCTAGCGGGAGGGCACTTCGGGAGTGAGCAGTTCTTC. The encoded protein is CASSQLLAGGHFGSEQFF.

The gene calls are TRBV20-1 and TRBJ2-7; a weak D match, TRBD1 (5 bases). Between the trimmed V and J ends, which lost 4 bases and 2 bases, there was a span of 15 bases. The CDR3 length is 14 residues. Germline V CDR1 and CDR2: DFQATT, SNEGSKA (reference sequence). The CDR3 spells CSAKGQAFTYEQYF. The CDR3, as DNA: TGCAGTGCTAAGGGGCAGGCTTTCACCTACGAGCAGTACTTC.

V and J are TRBV7-2 and TRBJ2-7, with D perhaps matching TRBD2 (5 bases). Germline CDR1 is SGHTA and CDR2 is FQGNSA. The CDR3 has 13 amino acids. The V end lost 1 base, the J end lost 6 bases, and 10 bases lay between the germline ends. The CDR3 region has the DNA TGTGCCAGCAGCTTAGGGGGAGTTGGCGAGCAGTACTTC. Its translation: CASSLGGVGEQYF.

The rearrangement uses TRBV11-2 and TRBJ2-3; TRBD1 matches 8 bases. This CDR3 is built from 17 residues. V trimming: 5 bases; J trimming: 1 base; junction bases outside the gene matches: 11. CDR1 is SGHAT and CDR2 is FQNNGV in the germline V gene. The CDR3 here is CASSKPTGDVGTDTQYF. As DNA, the CDR3 is TGTGCCAGCAGCAAACCGACAGGGGATGTTGGCACAGATACGCAGTATTTT. Looking up the rest from reference TRBV11-2 and TRBJ2-3 gives the full variable domain: EAGVAQSPRYKIIEKRQSVAFWCNPISGHATLYWYQQILGQGPKLLIQFQNNGVVDDSQLPKDRFSAERLKGVDSTLKIQPAKLEDSAVYLCASSKPTGDVGTDTQYFGPGTRLTVL.

Only a few counts were recorded for this clone. At the DNA level, this CDR3 is encoded by other sequences in the same sample as well. The rearrangement links TRBV6-1 to TRBJ2-1; weak D call: TRBD2 (6 bases). V lost 11 bases and J 6 bases, leaving 17 bases between the germline ends. CDR3 size: 13 residues. CDR1 MNHNS and CDR2 SASEGT come from the germline V gene. Written as DNA, the CDR3 is TGTGCCGCCGGGGGTACAGAGGGCAATGAGCAGTTCTTC. Protein product: CAAGGTEGNEQFF.

This clone was observed a handful of times. The CDR3 DNA is TGTGCCAGCTCTTCCCTGGGGACCAGCTATAATTCACCCCTCCACTTT. Its translation: CASSSLGTSYNSPLHF. The chain couples TRBV18 to TRBJ1-6; weak D call: TRBD1 (5 bases). V lost 6 bases, J lost 3 bases, and 15 bases lay in between. The CDR3 loop spans 16 amino acids. The germline V gene encodes CDR1 KGHSH and CDR2 LQKENI.

The chain is built from TRBV6-1 and TRBJ2-1, with 7 bases matching TRBD1. Germline lookup yields CDR1 MNHNS and CDR2 SASEGT. This CDR3 has 15 residues. Unmatched junction bases numbered 5, after V lost 5 bases and J lost 1 base. CDR3 residues: CASSRDSKSYNEQFF. CDR3 bases: TGTGCCAGCAGTCGGGACAGCAAATCCTACAATGAGCAGTTCTTC.

This clone was observed a few times. The chain joins TRBV5-1 to TRBJ2-2, with D tentatively TRBD2 (6 bases). There are 14 residues in the CDR3. From germline, CDR1 is SGHRS and CDR2 YFSETQ. Trimming shortened V by 6 bases and J by 4 bases, and 13 bases separated the two germline ends. The DNA of the CDR3 is TGCGCCAGCATGCGGGACTGGAGCACCGGGGAGCTGTTTTTT. Translating gives CASMRDWSTGELFF.

This clone was recorded many times. CDR3 loop: CATSQRQGPEQFF. CDR3 nucleotides: TGTGCCACCAGCCAAAGACAGGGTCCTGAGCAGTTCTTC. The chain employs TRBV15 and TRBJ2-1; TRBD1 aligns across 7 bases. Germline assignment: CDR1 LNHNV and CDR2 YYDKDF (reference sequence). The CDR3 contains 13 residues. V was clipped by 5 bases and J by 9 bases; unmatched bases: 7.

This clone was found a few times. The genes are TRBV24-1 and TRBJ2-3; D uncertain. The CDR3 length is 16 residues. Germline CDR1 KGHDR, CDR2 SFDVKD. V was pared by 4 bases and J by 0 bases, with 13 bases between. The CDR3 region has the DNA TGTGCCACCAGTGACCCCCTGGGCGCTAGCACAGATACGCAGTATTTT. Translation gives CATSDPLGASTDTQYF.

This clone was counted only a few times. The chain has TRBV12-5 and TRBJ2-3; D unclear. The CDR3 is 13 residues long. Germline V gives CDR1 LGHNT, CDR2 FRNRAP. The ends were cut back, 4 bases at V and 2 bases at J, with 7 bases in the middle. CDR3 nucleotide sequence: TGTGCTAGTGGTTCTCCGGACACAGATACGCAGTATTTT. It yields the protein CASGSPDTDTQYF.

The chain is built from TRBV6-1 and TRBJ1-2, with 9 bases fitting TRBD1. The CDR3 spans 13 residues. V shed 6 bases and J 6 bases; nucleotides not matched to a gene: 5. Germline V gene sequence: CDR1 MNHNS, CDR2 SASEGT. CDR3 in amino acids: CASSRDRANGYTF. CDR3 DNA sequence: TGTGCCAGCAGCCGGGACAGGGCGAATGGCTACACCTTC.

CDR3 in amino acids: CATGTVVYEQYF. In nucleotides, the CDR3 is TGTGCCACCGGAACCGTCGTGTACGAGCAGTACTTC. The rearrangement links TRBV10-3 to TRBJ2-7; D unresolved. From germline, CDR1 is ENHRY and CDR2 SYGVKD. The V and J ends lost 10 bases and 4 bases respectively, with 14 bases between them. This CDR3 contains 12 residues.

The chain combines TRBV3-1 with TRBJ2-7; tentative D call: TRBD1 (5 bases). The CDR3 is made up of 17 amino acids. Between the trimmed V and J ends, which lost 1 base and 3 bases, there was a span of 19 bases. In germline, CDR1 is LGHDT, CDR2 YNNKEL (reference sequence). The CDR3 reads CASSQGQKFAPIYEQYF. DNA for the CDR3: TGTGCCAGCAGCCAAGGACAGAAATTCGCCCCCATCTACGAGCAGTACTTC.

V usage is TRBV20-1 and J usage is TRBJ1-2; 7 nucleotides match TRBD1. CDR1 and CDR2 from the germline V gene are DFQATT and SNEGSKA (reference sequence). The ends lost 4 bases at V and 4 bases at J; junction bases unmatched: 6. This CDR3 contains 13 residues. The chain's CDR3 is CSAIDRVSYGYTF. The DNA of the CDR3 is TGCAGTGCTATTGACAGGGTTAGCTATGGCTACACCTTC.

The rearrangement joins TRBV20-1 to TRBJ2-1, with a possible D match to TRBD2 (6 bases). Trimming removed 5 bases at V and 4 bases at J, with 15 bases between. Germline CDR1 and CDR2: DFQATT and SNEGSKA (reference sequence). The length of the CDR3 is 14 residues. CDR3: CSAPRRVGYNEQFF. The CDR3, as DNA: TGCAGTGCTCCTAGGAGGGTGGGTTACAATGAGCAGTTCTTC.

The J gene is TRBJ1-1, the V gene TRBV27; D might be TRBD1 (5 bases). CDR1 is MNHEY and CDR2 is SMNVEV in the germline V gene (reference sequence). This CDR3 spans 17 amino acids. The germline V and J ends were trimmed by 6 bases and 1 base, with 21 bases remaining between them. The DNA of the CDR3 is TGTGCCAGCAGAACGATCAGGGAAGCGAGGAAGAACACTGAAGCTTTCTTT. This sequence encodes CASRTIREARKNTEAFF.